Listed here are 30 T cell receptor beta chains from one sample, sequenced in a study of graft-versus-host responses after intestinal transplantation. These receptors have no known antigen. The repertoire was sequenced with immunoSEQ multiplex PCR; TCRdb's copy has only in-frame clones and lacks some. There are roughly 120,000 clones in the sample; roughly 93% occur only once, and approximately 0.49% lies in the top ten. This specimen consisted of unstimulated CD8+ T cells sorted from spleen or lymph node cells, obtained before intestinal transplant. The receptors stem from a human donor who received an intestinal transplant.

The chain joins TRBV13 to TRBJ2-1; the match to TRBD2 covers 8 bases. Germline lookup yields CDR1 PRHDT and CDR2 FYEKMQ (reference sequence). Trimming at V came to 5 bases and at J to 7 bases, leaving 19 bases not matched to a gene. CDR3 length equals 18 residues. CDR3 loop: CASSPATGPGLGRNEQFF. For the CDR3, the DNA is TGTGCCAGCAGCCCAGCTACGGGTCCGGGACTAGGAAGGAATGAGCAGTTCTTC.

This clone was counted a single time. This rearrangement joins TRBV19 to TRBJ2-7; TRBD1 agrees at 7 bases. Germline-derived CDR1 and CDR2 are LNHDA and SQIVND (reference sequence). The CDR3 is 15 amino acids. V dropped 6 bases and J dropped 2; count of bases not matched to a gene: 10. CDR3 loop: CASSPPNRGAYEQYF. The CDR3 coding sequence is TGTGCCAGTAGCCCCCCCAACAGGGGTGCCTACGAGCAGTACTTC. Drawing the rest from reference TRBV19 and TRBJ2-7, the complete variable domain is DGGITQSPKYLFRKEGQNVTLSCEQNLNHDAMYWYRQDPGQGLRLIYYSQIVNDFQKGDIAEGYSVSREKKESFPLTVTSAQKNPTAFYLCASSPPNRGAYEQYFGPGTRLTVT.

The J gene is TRBJ2-1, the V gene TRBV7-6, with D unclear. Trimming took 5 bases from V and 0 from J, leaving 17 bases between them. Germline V CDR1 and CDR2: SGHVS, FNYEAQ. This CDR3 has 17 amino acids. The DNA of the CDR3 is TGTGCCAGCAGCCCGTACGCTACGCCCAGCTCCTACAATGAGCAGTTCTTC. It yields the protein CASSPYATPSSYNEQFF.

This clone was recorded a few times. The V and J genes are TRBV14 and TRBJ1-2; no clear D. The CDR3 extends over 14 amino acids. Germline V gene sequence: CDR1 SGHDN, CDR2 FVKESK. Trimming left V 1 base short and J 1 base short, with 7 bases between. The CDR3 is CASSQVRNNYGYTF. For the CDR3, the DNA is TGTGCCAGCAGCCAAGTTCGCAATAACTATGGCTACACCTTC.

The genes are TRBV6-1 and TRBJ2-5; D remains unclear. The V gene's germline CDR1 is MNHNS and CDR2 SASEGT. There are 12 residues in the CDR3. Trimming pared 9 bases from V and 0 bases from J, leaving 8 bases between. In nucleotides, the CDR3 is TGTGCCAGAGGGAACTACCAAGAGACCCAGTACTTC. Protein product: CARGNYQETQYF.

This chain links TRBV12-5 with TRBJ2-1; the D gene is possibly TRBD2 (6 bases). The CDR3 covers 13 residues. V shed 2 bases and J shed 7 bases, with 9 bases lying between them. Germline V gives CDR1 LGHNT, CDR2 FRNRAP. The CDR3 region is CASGLWGDNEQFF. The CDR3 DNA reads TGTGCTAGTGGTTTGTGGGGGGATAATGAGCAGTTCTTC.

This clone has a handful of counts. This chain links TRBV5-8 with TRBJ1-5; perhaps TRBD1 as D (5 bases). The V end lost 0 bases, the J end lost 7 bases, and 11 bases lay between the germline ends. From germline, CDR1 is SGHTS and CDR2 YDEGEE. The CDR3 is 14 amino acids. As DNA, the CDR3 is TGTGCCAGCAGCTTGGGACCAGGGATCCAGCCCCAGCATTTT. This translates into CASSLGPGIQPQHF.

CDR3 sequence (DNA): TGTGCCAGCAGTTCCGACCTCAATCAGCCCCAGCATTTT. Translation: CASSSDLNQPQHF. The chain carries TRBV27 and TRBJ1-5, with D unclear. This CDR3 comprises 13 residues. Trimming shortened V by 4 bases and J by 3 bases, and 7 bases separated the two germline ends. Germline V gene sequence: CDR1 MNHEY, CDR2 SMNVEV (reference sequence).

The J gene is TRBJ1-2, the V gene TRBV6-5; possible D gene TRBD1, 5 bases. V lost 1 base, J lost 4 bases, and 10 bases lay in between. Germline CDR1 is MNHEY and CDR2 is SVGAGI. The length of the CDR3 is 14 residues. Here the CDR3 reads CASSYFDSSYGYTF. CDR3 DNA: TGTGCCAGCAGTTACTTCGACAGCAGCTATGGCTACACCTTC.

The CDR3: CASSARITDTQYF. The CDR3 DNA reads TGTGCCAGCAGCGCGAGAATTACAGATACGCAGTATTTT. V and J are TRBV9 and TRBJ2-3; D is ambiguous. This CDR3 is 13 amino acids long. CDR1 and CDR2 from the germline V gene are SGDLS and YYNGEE. Trimming stripped 3 bases from V and 3 bases from J, with 8 bases between.

The V and J genes are TRBV19 and TRBJ1-5; possible D gene TRBD1, 5 bases. Germline V gene data show CDR1 as LNHDA and CDR2 as SQIVND (reference sequence). The length of the CDR3 is 14 residues. Between the trimmed V and J ends, which lost 8 bases and 0 bases, there was a span of 11 bases. CDR3 protein: CASWGEISNQPQHF. The CDR3 nucleotides read TGTGCCAGTTGGGGCGAAATTAGCAATCAGCCCCAGCATTTT. Combining the CDR3 with reference TRBV19 and TRBJ1-5 gives the whole variable domain DGGITQSPKYLFRKEGQNVTLSCEQNLNHDAMYWYRQDPGQGLRLIYYSQIVNDFQKGDIAEGYSVSREKKESFPLTVTSAQKNPTAFYLCASWGEISNQPQHFGDGTRLSIL.

This clone was seen a single time. This chain joins TRBV15 and TRBJ2-3, with D possibly being TRBD2 (7 bases). V was clipped by 7 bases and J by 1 base, with 15 bases between them. Per the germline V gene, CDR1 is LNHNV and CDR2 is YYDKDF (reference sequence). CDR3 size: 15 residues. The CDR3 DNA is TGTGCCACCACCTTGGGGGGGGCTCGCACAGATACGCAGTATTTT. This encodes CATTLGGARTDTQYF.

This chain links TRBV11-2 with TRBJ2-7; possibly TRBD2 for D (5 bases). This CDR3 has 14 amino acids. Germline lookup yields CDR1 SGHAT and CDR2 FQNNGV. Trimming left V 4 bases short and J 2 bases short, with 12 bases between. Written as DNA, the CDR3 is TGTGCCAGCAGCTCCCCCGAGCGGCCCTACGAGCAGTACTTC. This gives the protein CASSSPERPYEQYF.

V is TRBV5-1 and J is TRBJ2-7; the D is unclear. The CDR3 has 15 residues. Between the trimmed V and J ends, which lost 5 bases and 3 bases, there was a span of 18 bases. Germline lookup yields CDR1 SGHRS and CDR2 YFSETQ. The CDR3 DNA follows: TGCGCCAGCAGTTCCAACTCGAAACCCAACTACGAGCAGTACTTC. Translating it yields CASSSNSKPNYEQYF.

This clone was picked up one time. This chain connects TRBV9 to TRBJ2-1, with a tentative D call TRBD2 (6 bases). The CDR3 is made up of 16 amino acids. Trimming cost V 0 bases and J 0 bases, with 10 bases left between them. Germline lookup yields CDR1 SGDLS and CDR2 YYNGEE. The CDR3 bases are TGTGCCAGCAGCGTAGCTCGGGGGAGCTCCTACAATGAGCAGTTCTTC. Amino acids: CASSVARGSSYNEQFF.

The chain has TRBV9 and TRBJ2-1, with 14 bases aligning to TRBD2. Per germline, CDR1 SGDLS and CDR2 YYNGEE. CDR3 length: 17 amino acids. V shed 3 bases and J 15 bases; nucleotides not matched to a gene: 17. CDR3 nucleotides: TGTGCCAGCAGCGCGTACGTGACTAGCGGGAGGGCCATCAGCCCGTTCTTC. It encodes CASSAYVTSGRAISPFF.

In this sample, this clone turned up once. The chain joins TRBV13 to TRBJ2-7, with TRBD2 matching over 15 bases. Germline V gives CDR1 PRHDT, CDR2 FYEKMQ (reference sequence). V dropped 4 bases and J dropped 1; count of bases not matched to a gene: 8. The CDR3 is made up of 18 amino acids. The CDR3 sequence is CASSSGLAGGPPSYEQYF. The DNA for the CDR3 is TGTGCCAGCAGCTCGGGACTAGCGGGAGGCCCCCCTTCCTACGAGCAGTACTTC.

The chain recombines TRBV6-5 with TRBJ2-7, with D perhaps assigned TRBD1 or TRBD2 (5 bases each). Germline CDR1 and CDR2: MNHEY and SVGAGI. V gave up 8 bases and J gave up 5 bases, with 19 bases separating them. This CDR3 has 14 amino acids. CDR3 protein: CASSRGGVDDEQYF. The CDR3 nucleotides are TGTGCCAGCTCCCGGGGCGGCGTAGACGACGAGCAGTACTTC.

V usage is TRBV27 and J usage is TRBJ2-2; D possibly uses TRBD1 or TRBD2 (5 bases each). Germline loops: CDR1 MNHEY, CDR2 SMNVEV (reference sequence). The CDR3 spans 15 residues. V was cut by 4 bases and J by 6 bases, with 15 bases left in between. Written as DNA, the CDR3 is TGTGCCAGCAGTTCCGGGATGGGGCTGGCCGGGGAGCTGTTTTTT. Translating it yields CASSSGMGLAGELFF.

The chain links TRBV6-1 to TRBJ2-1, with 7 bases matching TRBD1. Per the germline V gene, CDR1 is MNHNS and CDR2 is SASEGT. J lost 9 bases, V lost 6 bases, and 8 bases had no gene match. The CDR3 extends over 13 amino acids. In DNA form, the CDR3 reads TGTGCCAGCAGCCCCGACAGGGTGGGTGAGCAGTTCTTC. Protein product: CASSPDRVGEQFF.

V usage is TRBV6-1 and J usage is TRBJ1-1; TRBD1 matches at 7 bases. The CDR3 runs to 14 residues. Germline V lookup: CDR1 MNHNS, CDR2 SASEGT. The J segment lost 4 bases and the V segment lost 0 bases, leaving 2 bases of the junction unmatched. DNA for the CDR3: TGTGCCAGCAGTGAAGCCAGGGGGGGCACTGAAGCTTTCTTT. The encoded protein is CASSEARGGTEAFF.

The chain uses TRBV7-9 and TRBJ2-2; 9 nucleotides agree with TRBD2. V was clipped by 5 bases and J by 5 bases; unmatched bases: 9. Germline V gene sequence: CDR1 SEHNR, CDR2 FQNEAQ (reference sequence). This CDR3 is 16 amino acids long. CDR3 region: CASSPQVAGVTGELFF. The CDR3 bases are TGTGCCAGCAGCCCCCAGGTAGCGGGAGTTACCGGGGAGCTGTTTTTT. The complete variable domain, with remaining parts taken from reference TRBV7-9 and TRBJ2-2, reads DTGVSQNPRHKITKRGQNVTFRCDPISEHNRLYWYRQTLGQGPEFLTYFQNEAQLEKSRLLSDRFSAERPKGSFSTLEIQRTEQGDSAMYLCASSPQVAGVTGELFFGEGSRLTVL.

Note on this clone: Other nucleotide sequences in the sample specify the same CDR3. V is TRBV27 and J is TRBJ2-7; D unresolved. Germline-derived CDR1 and CDR2 are MNHEY and SMNVEV (reference sequence). V was shortened by 2 bases and J by 3 bases, with 2 bases between the two germline ends. The CDR3 contains 11 residues. CDR3 nucleotides: TGTGCCAGCAGTTTAGGCTACGAGCAGTACTTC. Translated: CASSLGYEQYF.

The chain uses TRBV2 and TRBJ2-7; TRBD2 is a possible D gene (5 bases). CDR1 and CDR2 (germline): SNHLY, FYNNEI. V dropped 1 base and J dropped 4 bases, with 14 bases sitting between them. The CDR3 loop spans 15 amino acids. The chain's CDR3 is CASSEGGTGFYEQYF. CDR3 nucleotides: TGTGCCAGCAGTGAAGGTGGCACGGGGTTTTACGAGCAGTACTTC.

V gene TRBV14 combines with J gene TRBJ2-1, with D possibly TRBD2 on 5 matching bases. Germline CDR1 SGHDN, CDR2 FVKESK. The CDR3 covers 16 residues. V gave up 3 bases and J gave up 8 bases, with 20 bases separating them. This CDR3 reads CASSHGPRGNTDEQFF. The CDR3 coding sequence is TGTGCCAGCAGCCATGGTCCCCGGGGAAATACCGATGAGCAGTTCTTC.

The CDR3 here is CASSWTTSGGTDTQYF. DNA of the CDR3: TGCGCCAGCAGCTGGACGACTAGCGGGGGCACAGATACGCAGTATTTT. J is TRBJ2-3 and V is TRBV4-1; 11 bases map to TRBD2. Losses at the gene ends were 5 bases for V and 1 base for J; bases not matched to a gene: 5. Germline V gene sequence: CDR1 MGHRA, CDR2 YSYEKL. The CDR3 contains 16 residues.

The chain employs TRBV7-8 and TRBJ2-1, with D possibly called TRBD1 or TRBD2 (7 bases each). CDR1 is SGHVS, CDR2 FQNEAQ, per germline. The CDR3 has 21 residues. V lost 1 base and J 8 bases, leaving 33 bases between the germline ends. CDR3 nucleotide sequence: TGTGCCAGCAGCTTAGGGGCTGGGGAGGGGGCCGGGCACCTGCCGAGTCATGAGCAGTTCTTC. Protein: CASSLGAGEGAGHLPSHEQFF.

The chain is built from TRBV7-9 and TRBJ2-1; 12 bases align to TRBD2. V shed 4 bases and J 1 base; nucleotides not matched to a gene: 11. The germline gives CDR1 SEHNR, CDR2 FQNEAQ (reference sequence). The CDR3 runs 19 residues. The CDR3 loop reads CASSSPGTSGSTSYNEQFF. The CDR3 nucleotides are TGTGCCAGCAGCTCCCCCGGGACTAGCGGGTCGACTTCCTACAATGAGCAGTTCTTC.

The chain has TRBV7-8 and TRBJ2-3; D may be TRBD1 (5 bases). The CDR3 covers 17 residues. V gave up 1 base and J gave up 0 bases, with 14 bases separating them. Germline loops: CDR1 SGHVS, CDR2 FQNEAQ. This CDR3 reads CASSLEGALLSTDTQYF. The CDR3 nucleotides read TGTGCCAGCAGCTTAGAAGGGGCGCTGCTGAGCACAGATACGCAGTATTTT.

This sequence joins TRBV5-4 and TRBJ2-7; maybe TRBD1 (6 bases). The germline V and J ends were trimmed by 3 bases and 5 bases, with 12 bases remaining between them. Germline loops: CDR1 SGHNT, CDR2 YYREEE (reference sequence). This CDR3 comprises 13 residues. The CDR3: CASSSRGWHEQYF. Written as DNA, the CDR3 is TGTGCCAGCAGCTCCAGGGGTTGGCACGAGCAGTACTTC.